Below, 25 T cell receptor beta chains from the same sample are listed, as sequenced in a study of OX40 agonist ivuxolimab in advanced cancers. Produced via immunoSEQ multiplex PCR; TCRdb's table is partial and in-frame only. The sample lists 70,000 to 95,000 clones, 85% to 95% occurring once. Sample: CD4+ or CD8+ T cells sorted from blood, taken in a trial of the OX40 agonist ivuxolimab. All receptors derive from an adult with an advanced solid tumor such as melanoma, head and neck, liver or kidney cancer.

The chain is built from TRBV5-4 and TRBJ2-7; D unclear. V lost 3 bases, J lost 5 bases, and 15 bases lay in between. The germline gives CDR1 SGHNT, CDR2 YYREEE (reference sequence). The CDR3 runs 14 residues. CDR3 in DNA: TGTGCCAGCAGCTCCTTCCAAAATTCGGACGAGCAGTACTTC. As protein: CASSSFQNSDEQYF.

V gene TRBV4-1 combines with J gene TRBJ1-5; D remains unclear. The germline V and J ends were trimmed by 4 bases and 14 bases, with 21 bases remaining between them. CDR3 length equals 14 residues. The germline V gene has CDR1 MGHRA and CDR2 YSYEKL. The DNA for the CDR3 is TGCGCCAGCAGCCGAGACGTGTCGCGGCCGTCCGAGCATTTT. It encodes CASSRDVSRPSEHF.

The chain combines TRBV19 with TRBJ2-1; a weak D match, TRBD2 (5 bases). The V gene's germline CDR1 is LNHDA and CDR2 SQIVND (reference sequence). CDR3 length: 15 amino acids. V lost 3 bases to trimming and J lost 4 bases, with 13 bases between them. CDR3 nucleotide sequence: TGTGCCAGTAGTATCCTTGGCGGGCCTTACAATGAGCAGTTCTTC. This codes for CASSILGGPYNEQFF.

The CDR3 sequence: CASSLERWGTRNEKLFF. The CDR3 nucleotides read TGCGCCAGCAGCTTGGAGCGTTGGGGGACACGGAATGAAAAACTGTTTTTT. V and J are TRBV5-1 and TRBJ1-4, with a possible D match to TRBD1 (6 bases). This CDR3 has 17 residues. The germline CDR1 and CDR2 sequences are SGHRS and YFSETQ. The V gene lost 0 bases and the J gene lost 5 bases, with 17 bases spanning the gap.

The genes are TRBV5-1 and TRBJ1-2; D might be TRBD1 (6 bases). This CDR3 has 14 amino acids. Germline values: CDR1 SGHRS, CDR2 YFSETQ. The germline V and J ends were trimmed by 0 bases and 7 bases, with 13 bases remaining between them. CDR3 coding DNA: TGCGCCAGCAGCTTGGAAGCAGGGGCTAGTGGCTACACCTTC. It translates to CASSLEAGASGYTF.

This clone came up once. The J gene is TRBJ1-1, the V gene TRBV7-6; TRBD1 aligns across 10 bases. Germline trimming cut 5 bases from V and 8 bases from J; bases unmatched to any gene: 14. The CDR3 covers 16 residues. Germline V gene sequence: CDR1 SGHVS, CDR2 FNYEAQ. The CDR3 is CASSAYSGTGDGEAFF. Here the CDR3 DNA reads TGTGCCAGCAGCGCGTACTCCGGGACAGGGGATGGGGAAGCTTTCTTT.

The rearrangement links TRBV5-5 to TRBJ2-1; 14 bases agree with TRBD2. With 3 bases clipped from V and 11 bases from J, the junction kept 1 base outside the gene matches. This CDR3 is 13 amino acids long. Germline CDR1 is SGHKS and CDR2 is YYEKEE (reference sequence). The chain's CDR3 is CASSWTSGRQQFF. For the CDR3, the DNA is TGTGCCAGCAGCTGGACTAGCGGGAGGCAGCAGTTCTTC.

The J gene is TRBJ1-4, the V gene TRBV16; 7 nucleotides agree with TRBD1. After removal of 2 bases from V and 4 bases from J, the junction contained 4 bases not matched to a gene. The CDR3 spans 15 residues. Germline CDR1 KGHSY, CDR2 FQNENV. DNA for the CDR3: TGTGCCAGCAGCCAAACTTACAGGGGTAATGAAAAACTGTTTTTT. Translated, it gives CASSQTYRGNEKLFF.

The chain carries TRBV4-1 and TRBJ1-6; D ambiguous. The germline V gene encodes CDR1 MGHRA and CDR2 YSYEKL. CDR3 length: 15 amino acids. V dropped 1 base and J dropped 5 bases, with 9 bases sitting between them. DNA for the CDR3: TGCGCCAGCAGCCAAGCTTGGGTGGATAATTCACCCCTCCACTTT. Translated: CASSQAWVDNSPLHF.

CDR3 nucleotide sequence: TGTGCCAGCACCGTGGGGGGATGGTCACCCCTCCACTTT. Translated, it gives CASTVGGWSPLHF. This chain joins TRBV6-1 and TRBJ1-6; possible D gene TRBD1, 5 bases. CDR1 MNHNS and CDR2 SASEGT come from the germline V gene. This CDR3 comprises 13 residues. V was shortened by 7 bases and J by 10 bases, with 14 bases between the two germline ends.

CDR3: CASSLGQGWTEAFF. The DNA for the CDR3 is TGCGCCAGCAGCCTGGGACAGGGGTGGACTGAAGCTTTCTTT. V is TRBV5-1 and J is TRBJ1-1; TRBD1 matches 10 bases. The CDR3 contains 14 residues. Germline-derived CDR1 and CDR2 are SGHRS and YFSETQ. The V gene end was trimmed by 4 bases and the J gene end by 5 bases; junction bases not matched to a gene: 5.

This chain uses TRBV28 with TRBJ2-2, with D possibly TRBD2 on 5 matching bases. Trimming removed 7 bases at V and 8 bases at J, with 17 bases between. This CDR3 region has 14 residues. Germline V CDR1 and CDR2: MDHEN, SYDVKM. CDR3 loop: CASTRGRFRGELFF. The CDR3 DNA is TGTGCCAGCACCCGGGGAAGGTTTCGGGGGGAGCTGTTTTTT.

The chain has TRBV28 and TRBJ1-2; 7 bases align to TRBD1. Germline V lookup: CDR1 MDHEN, CDR2 SYDVKM. This CDR3 region has 15 residues. The V gene end was trimmed by 5 bases and the J gene end by 7 bases; junction bases not matched to a gene: 13. The CDR3 reads CASSPRTGPIAGYTF. CDR3 bases: TGTGCCAGCAGTCCCCGGACAGGCCCAATCGCTGGCTACACCTTC.

The chain combines TRBV5-8 with TRBJ2-1; D is undetermined. The CDR3 contains 13 residues. Trimming took 5 bases from V and 5 from J, leaving 11 bases between them. The V gene's germline CDR1 is SGHTS and CDR2 YDEGEE. CDR3 loop: CASRKLTNNEQFF. As DNA, the CDR3 is TGTGCCAGCAGAAAACTAACAAACAATGAGCAGTTCTTC.

The V call is TRBV5-1, the J call TRBJ1-1; 7 nucleotides line up with TRBD1. The CDR3 contains 15 residues. Germline V gene sequence: CDR1 SGHRS, CDR2 YFSETQ. With V trimmed by 1 base and J by 3 bases, 6 bases remained unmatched. The CDR3 sequence: CASSLKGTEYTEAFF. DNA for the CDR3: TGCGCCAGCAGCTTGAAAGGGACAGAATACACTGAAGCTTTCTTT.

Only one count was recorded for this clone. The chain uses TRBV7-8 and TRBJ1-1; 7 bases are a match to TRBD1. CDR3 length equals 14 residues. From germline, CDR1 is SGHVS and CDR2 FQNEAQ. V shed 4 bases and J 3 bases; nucleotides not matched to a gene: 5. The chain's CDR3 is CASSSQGGDTEAFF. CDR3 sequence (DNA): TGTGCCAGCAGCTCGCAGGGGGGGGACACTGAAGCTTTCTTT.

This clone occurred once. J is TRBJ2-5 and V is TRBV5-1, with D perhaps given as TRBD1 or TRBD2 (5 bases each). The germline V gene has CDR1 SGHRS and CDR2 YFSETQ. This CDR3 has 14 amino acids. The ends were cut back, 5 bases at V and 1 base at J, with 12 bases in the middle. The CDR3 DNA follows: TGCGCCAGCAGTAACCAGGGACCCCAAGAGACCCAGTACTTC. Amino acids: CASSNQGPQETQYF.

The chain combines TRBV5-6 with TRBJ2-1; 7 bases are a match to TRBD1. Per germline, CDR1 SGHDT and CDR2 YYEEEE. This CDR3 has 16 residues. The J segment lost 0 bases and the V segment lost 4 bases, leaving 7 bases of the junction unmatched. CDR3 sequence reads: CASSAGGASSYNEQFF. In DNA, the CDR3 is TGTGCCAGCAGCGCAGGGGGTGCAAGCTCCTACAATGAGCAGTTCTTC. The full variable domain, its missing parts supplied by reference TRBV5-6 and TRBJ2-1, is DAGVTQSPTHLIKTRGQQVTLRCSPKSGHDTVSWYQQALGQGPQFIFQYYEEEERQRGNFPDRFSGHQFPNYSSELNVNALLLGDSALYLCASSAGGASSYNEQFFGPGTRLTVL.

The chain joins TRBV10-3 to TRBJ2-5; D unclear. The CDR3 runs to 14 residues. V lost 2 bases and J 2 bases, leaving 9 bases between the germline ends. In germline, CDR1 is ENHRY, CDR2 SYGVKD. In DNA, the CDR3 is TGTGCCATCAGTGAGGGAACGGGTCAAGAGACCCAGTACTTC. As protein: CAISEGTGQETQYF.

This clone was picked up one time. This chain joins TRBV29-1 and TRBJ2-3, with 8 bases that match TRBD1. CDR3 length: 13 amino acids. J lost 1 base, V lost 6 bases, and 3 bases had no gene match. CDR1 is SQVTM and CDR2 is ANQGSEA in the germline V gene. This chain's CDR3 is CSVDRGGTDTQYF. The CDR3 DNA reads TGCAGCGTCGACAGGGGCGGCACAGATACGCAGTATTTT.

The chain combines TRBV6-6 with TRBJ2-7; D is unclear. Trimming left V 0 bases short and J 3 bases short, with 9 bases between. This CDR3 is 14 amino acids long. CDR1 and CDR2 (germline): MNHNY, SVGAGI (reference sequence). This CDR3 is CASSYSFQNYEQYF. CDR3 bases: TGTGCCAGCAGTTACTCGTTTCAAAACTACGAGCAGTACTTC.

A single count supports this clone. V is TRBV4-3 and J is TRBJ2-5; D is possibly TRBD1 (6 bases). Germline values: CDR1 LGHNA, CDR2 YSLEER. The ends were cut back, 4 bases at V and 3 bases at J, with 9 bases in the middle. This CDR3 is built from 13 residues. The CDR3 coding sequence is TGCGCCAGCAGCCCCACAGGGAAAGAGACCCAGTACTTC. Protein: CASSPTGKETQYF.

The V and J genes are TRBV6-6 and TRBJ2-2; D is unclear. Germline CDR1 is MNHNY and CDR2 is SVGAGI (reference sequence). V was clipped by 0 bases and J by 6 bases, with 5 bases between them. The CDR3 spans 13 residues. The chain's CDR3 is CASSYSQAGELFF. DNA for the CDR3: TGTGCCAGCAGTTACTCGCAGGCCGGGGAGCTGTTTTTT.

This chain uses TRBV29-1 with TRBJ2-5; D gene unclear. Trimming took off 4 bases at V and 4 bases at J, with 7 bases between the two ends. This CDR3 comprises 11 residues. Germline V lookup: CDR1 SQVTM, CDR2 ANQGSEA. The chain's CDR3 is CSVGGGETQYF. The CDR3 nucleotides read TGCAGCGTTGGAGGCGGAGAGACCCAGTACTTC.

The chain joins TRBV15 to TRBJ1-5; 7 bases fit TRBD1. The CDR3 runs to 15 residues. Germline V gene lookup returns CDR1 LNHNV and CDR2 YYDKDF (reference sequence). V lost 0 bases to trimming and J lost 2 bases; unmatched junction nucleotides: 1. CDR3 amino acids: CATSRDTGGNQPQHF. CDR3 in DNA: TGTGCCACCAGCAGAGATACAGGGGGCAATCAGCCCCAGCATTTT.